A single sample gave rise to the 13 T cell receptor beta chains below, sequenced in a study of PD-L1 blockade in urothelial cancer. Clones were sequenced by immunoSEQ multiplex PCR, and TCRdb holds only the in-frame ones, with some missing. The sample lists tens of thousands of clones; 84% were seen once. Noted time point: pretreatment peripheral blood. The specimen comprised PBMCs, sampled around atezolizumab (anti-PD-L1) treatment. These receptors all come from a woman aged 70-85 years with urothelial cancer.

To note about this clone: The junction departs from germline at one end; a sequencing error may be responsible. The V gene is TRBV5-1, the J gene TRBJ1-1, with 7 positions matching TRBD1. CDR3 length: 15 amino acids. Germline CDR1 reads SGHRS; CDR2 reads YFSETQ. CDR3 in amino acids: CASKPATGMKTEAFF. The CDR3 DNA sequence: TGCGCCAGCAAGCCCGCGACAGGGATGAAGACTGAAGCTTTCTTT.

This chain uses TRBV5-1 with TRBJ1-3; possible D gene TRBD1, 5 bases. The CDR3 extends over 14 amino acids. Trimming removed 4 bases from V and 1 base from J, with 9 bases in between. Germline values: CDR1 SGHRS, CDR2 YFSETQ. The CDR3 loop is CASSPTGSGNTIYF. DNA of the CDR3: TGCGCCAGCAGCCCTACAGGTTCTGGAAACACCATATATTTT.

The gene calls are TRBV5-1 and TRBJ2-2, with D perhaps TRBD1 (5 bases). Between the trimmed V and J ends, which lost 4 bases and 1 base, there was a span of 8 bases. Germline loops: CDR1 SGHRS, CDR2 YFSETQ. CDR3 size: 14 residues. The DNA for the CDR3 is TGCGCCAGCAGCGGAGACAGGAACACCGGGGAGCTGTTTTTT. Translated, it gives CASSGDRNTGELFF. The full variable domain, in which reference TRBV5-1 and TRBJ2-2 provide the parts outside the CDR3, is KAGVTQTPRYLIKTRGQQVTLSCSPISGHRSVSWYQQTPGQGLQFLFEYFSETQRNKGNFPGRFSGRQFSNSRSEMNVSTLELGDSALYLCASSGDRNTGELFFGEGSRLTVL.

This chain uses TRBV6-5 with TRBJ2-3; maybe TRBD1 (5 bases). V shed 5 bases and J shed 1 base, with 13 bases lying between them. The CDR3 covers 15 residues. In germline, CDR1 is MNHEY, CDR2 SVGAGI. CDR3 protein: CASSHRRTGTDTQYF. The CDR3 DNA sequence: TGTGCCAGCAGTCACAGGAGAACGGGCACAGATACGCAGTATTTT.

The chain has TRBV7-8 and TRBJ2-3; possibly TRBD1 for D (6 bases). V dropped 5 bases and J dropped 6 bases, with 15 bases sitting between them. The CDR3 is 14 residues long. Per the germline V gene, CDR1 is SGHVS and CDR2 is FQNEAQ. The CDR3 loop is CASSPGRGSDTQYF. The CDR3 DNA is TGTGCCAGCAGCCCGGGCAGGGGCTCTGATACGCAGTATTTT.

This clone was found once. The V gene is TRBV5-1, the J gene TRBJ2-1; weak D call: TRBD2 (6 bases). V was clipped by 5 bases and J by 9 bases, with 15 bases between them. This CDR3 contains 13 residues. CDR1 and CDR2 (germline): SGHRS, YFSETQ. CDR3: CASSFITAGEQFF. Written as DNA, the CDR3 is TGCGCCAGCAGTTTTATTACAGCGGGTGAGCAGTTCTTC.

This chain links TRBV19 with TRBJ2-3; TRBD2 matches at 8 bases. The CDR3 consists of 15 residues. V lost 3 bases, J lost 4 bases, and 6 bases stayed unmatched. From germline, CDR1 is LNHDA and CDR2 SQIVND (reference sequence). CDR3 loop: CASSILSGGADTQYF. CDR3 DNA: TGTGCCAGTAGTATTCTCTCCGGGGGGGCAGATACGCAGTATTTT.

This chain's CDR3 is CASSMTSGTTDTQYF. CDR3 bases: TGTGCCAGCAGTATGACTAGCGGGACAACAGATACGCAGTATTTT. The chain joins TRBV2 to TRBJ2-3; TRBD2 matches 11 bases. The CDR3 length is 15 residues. V lost 5 bases to trimming and J lost 3 bases; unmatched junction nucleotides: 4. CDR1 is SNHLY, CDR2 FYNNEI, per germline.

A single count supports this clone. The V gene is TRBV29-1, the J gene TRBJ1-1, with TRBD1 as a possible D gene (5 bases). The CDR3 runs to 15 residues. Per the germline V gene, CDR1 is SQVTM and CDR2 is ANQGSEA. Trimming pared 0 bases from V and 4 bases from J, leaving 15 bases between. CDR3 bases: TGCAGCGTTGAAGATCTAGGGTTGCAGGGCACTGAAGCTTTCTTT. Translating gives CSVEDLGLQGTEAFF.

The chain uses TRBV4-3 and TRBJ2-5, with 11 bases that match TRBD2. Germline V gene lookup returns CDR1 LGHNA and CDR2 YSLEER. V shed 4 bases, J shed 5 bases, and the junction held 3 bases outside the gene matches. The CDR3 is made up of 14 amino acids. CDR3 DNA sequence: TGCGCCAGCAGCCCCACTAGCGGGGGCGAGACCCAGTACTTC. Its protein product is CASSPTSGGETQYF.

The chain employs TRBV30 and TRBJ2-7; 8 bases are a match to TRBD2. This CDR3 is built from 14 residues. J gave up 0 bases and V 3 bases, and 4 bases lay outside the gene matches. CDR1 and CDR2 from the germline V gene are GTSNPN and SVGIG (reference sequence). The CDR3 coding sequence is TGTGCCTGGAGCGGGGGGGTCCACTCCTACGAGCAGTACTTC. Protein sequence: CAWSGGVHSYEQYF.

The rearrangement joins TRBV27 to TRBJ1-1, with TRBD1 as a possible D gene (5 bases). CDR3 length equals 14 residues. V lost 5 bases and J lost 7, with 17 bases in between. Germline values: CDR1 MNHEY, CDR2 SMNVEV (reference sequence). Here the CDR3 reads CASSPLGGYIEAFF. The CDR3 DNA is TGTGCCAGCAGTCCTTTGGGGGGGTATATTGAAGCTTTCTTT.

The chain couples TRBV13 to TRBJ2-5; 9 nucleotides match TRBD2. J was trimmed by 2 bases and V by 4 bases; bases with no gene match: 5. Looked up from germline, CDR1 is PRHDT and CDR2 is FYEKMQ (reference sequence). The length of the CDR3 is 15 residues. CDR3 nucleotides: TGTGCCAGCAGCTCTGGACTAGCGCTTCAAGAGACCCAGTACTTC. This codes for CASSSGLALQETQYF.